Following are 27 T cell receptor beta chains from one sample sequenced in a study of blood T cell repertoires in COVID-19. TCRdb's table, derived via immunoSEQ multiplex PCR, lists solely in-frame clones and lacks some. The sample includes under 300,000 clones, 88% of them seen just once. Sequenced: PBMCs or T cells enriched from blood (not recorded which). The receptor set was obtained from a woman aged 60-75 years in a cohort exposed to, infected with or recovered from COVID-19 (not recorded which).

The chain joins TRBV6-1 to TRBJ1-2; D gene unclear. With 3 bases removed from V and 8 bases from J, the gap between germline ends came to 13 bases. Germline CDR1 and CDR2: MNHNS and SASEGT. The CDR3 is made up of 13 amino acids. The CDR3: CASSDVIGEGYTF. The CDR3 DNA follows: TGTGCCAGCAGTGACGTGATCGGGGAAGGCTACACCTTC.

Here the CDR3 reads CATSDLPLFEQFF. CDR3 coding DNA: TGTGCCACCAGTGATTTGCCTCTGTTTGAGCAGTTCTTC. The chain is built from TRBV24-1 and TRBJ2-1, with unresolved D. Germline CDR1 KGHDR, CDR2 SFDVKD. V lost 0 bases and J 9 bases, leaving 8 bases between the germline ends. The CDR3 sequence is 13 residues long.

The gene calls are TRBV10-3 and TRBJ2-1, with 8 nucleotides matching TRBD2. J was trimmed by 15 bases and V by 11 bases; bases with no gene match: 18. Looked up from germline, CDR1 is ENHRY and CDR2 is SYGVKD. The CDR3 length is 13 residues. CDR3 amino acids: CAAQAGEGVQWFF. As DNA, the CDR3 is TGTGCCGCCCAAGCGGGAGAGGGAGTGCAGTGGTTCTTC.

In nucleotides, the CDR3 is TGTGCCAGCAGCCCCGTAGCGGGCTTCACAGATACGCAGTATTTT. It codes for CASSPVAGFTDTQYF. V gene TRBV7-9 combines with J gene TRBJ2-3; TRBD2 matches at 7 bases. Germline V gives CDR1 SEHNR, CDR2 FQNEAQ (reference sequence). The length of the CDR3 is 15 residues. With 5 bases clipped from V and 2 bases from J, the junction kept 7 bases outside the gene matches.

The chain recombines TRBV24-1 with TRBJ2-1; tentative D call: TRBD1 (6 bases). V gave up 10 bases and J gave up 8 bases, with 14 bases separating them. CDR1 is KGHDR, CDR2 SFDVKD, per germline. This CDR3 comprises 12 residues. As DNA, the CDR3 is TGTGCCACAGCCGGGACAACGGATGAGCAGTTCTTC. Its translation is CATAGTTDEQFF.

J is TRBJ2-7 and V is TRBV4-2, with D possibly being TRBD2 (5 bases). Germline-derived CDR1 and CDR2 are LGHNA and YNFKEQ. The CDR3 is 14 amino acids. V lost 0 bases to trimming and J lost 4 bases, with 10 bases between them. Here the CDR3 reads CASSQELSGYEQYF. CDR3 coding DNA: TGTGCCAGCAGCCAAGAGTTGTCGGGGTACGAGCAGTACTTC.

V usage is TRBV2 and J usage is TRBJ2-7, with 11 positions matching TRBD2. Losses at the gene ends were 7 bases for V and 4 bases for J; bases not matched to a gene: 9. There are 15 residues in the CDR3. Germline-derived CDR1 and CDR2 are SNHLY and FYNNEI. The CDR3 here is CASKPTSGSVYEQYF. CDR3 DNA: TGTGCCAGCAAGCCTACTAGCGGGAGTGTGTACGAGCAGTACTTC.

This chain links TRBV4-2 with TRBJ1-1; 7 nucleotides match TRBD1. V was clipped by 4 bases and J by 4 bases; unmatched bases: 6. CDR3 length: 14 residues. Germline CDR1 is LGHNA and CDR2 is YNFKEQ. CDR3 nucleotides: TGTGCCAGCAGCCCGAGACAGGGAGGCACTGAAGCTTTCTTT. It yields the protein CASSPRQGGTEAFF.

The chain uses TRBV20-1 and TRBJ2-1; D unresolved. V was clipped by 5 bases and J by 7 bases, with 9 bases between them. Germline values: CDR1 DFQATT, CDR2 SNEGSKA (reference sequence). The CDR3 contains 11 residues. The CDR3 sequence is CSAPFGNEQFF. In DNA form, the CDR3 reads TGCAGTGCTCCCTTCGGGAATGAGCAGTTCTTC.

The chain links TRBV4-3 to TRBJ2-7; TRBD1 agrees at 9 bases. The CDR3 is 15 amino acids. The germline CDR1 and CDR2 sequences are LGHNA and YSLEER. Unmatched junction bases numbered 3, after V lost 1 base and J lost 2 bases. The CDR3 nucleotides are TGCGCCAGCAGCCAAGCGGGGACAGGGACCTACGAGCAGTACTTC. Translated, it gives CASSQAGTGTYEQYF.

The V and J genes are TRBV11-2 and TRBJ2-2, with 9 bases lining up with TRBD1. This CDR3 spans 17 amino acids. Per the germline V gene, CDR1 is SGHAT and CDR2 is FQNNGV. The V gene end was trimmed by 1 base and the J gene end by 7 bases; junction bases not matched to a gene: 10. CDR3 sequence reads: CASSLVPTGQGRGELFF. As DNA, the CDR3 is TGTGCCAGCAGCTTAGTCCCCACGGGACAGGGTCGCGGGGAGCTGTTTTTT.

In nucleotides, the CDR3 is TGTGCCAGCAGCCGGGACAGGGTAGGCGAGCAGTACTTC. Protein: CASSRDRVGEQYF. The chain links TRBV7-6 to TRBJ2-7, with TRBD1 identical over 9 bases. Unmatched junction bases numbered 5, after V lost 5 bases and J lost 6 bases. This CDR3 is built from 13 residues. The germline V gene encodes CDR1 SGHVS and CDR2 FNYEAQ.

This chain joins TRBV3-1 (or the pseudogene TRBV3-2) and TRBJ2-7; D possibly corresponds to TRBD1 (5 bases). The CDR3 consists of 13 residues. Trimming left V 3 bases short and J 4 bases short, with 10 bases between. CDR1 and CDR2 (germline): LGHDT, YNNKEL (reference sequence). Here the CDR3 reads CASSQHRRYEQYF. CDR3 nucleotide sequence: TGTGCCAGCAGCCAGCACAGGAGATACGAGCAGTACTTC.

This sequence joins TRBV4-3 and TRBJ2-7, with 11 bases fitting TRBD2. Losses at the gene ends were 0 bases for V and 5 bases for J; bases not matched to a gene: 6. The CDR3 covers 16 residues. Germline V gene lookup returns CDR1 LGHNA and CDR2 YSLEER. The CDR3 nucleotides read TGCGCCAGCAGCCAAGATTCAACTAGCGGGAGCAACGAGCAGTACTTC. Its translation: CASSQDSTSGSNEQYF.

Of note for this clone: Within the sample, other DNA sequences also encode this same CDR3. This chain uses TRBV18 with TRBJ2-2; D ambiguous. CDR1 is KGHSH and CDR2 is LQKENI in the germline V gene. CDR3 length: 14 residues. Trimming left V 3 bases short and J 0 bases short, with 5 bases between. Here the CDR3 DNA reads TGTGCCAGCTCACCCCGGGCGAACACCGGGGAGCTGTTTTTT. This gives the protein CASSPRANTGELFF.

This rearrangement joins TRBV18 to TRBJ2-2, with TRBD1 as a possible D gene (7 bases). The ends were cut back, 1 base at V and 2 bases at J, with 14 bases in the middle. Germline V CDR1 and CDR2: KGHSH, LQKENI. This CDR3 region has 17 residues. CDR3 protein: CASSPLAQGGNTGELFF. DNA for the CDR3: TGTGCCAGCTCACCACTCGCGCAGGGGGGAAACACCGGGGAGCTGTTTTTT. The full variable domain, with the rest looked up from reference TRBV18 and TRBJ2-2, is NAGVMQNPRHLVRRRGQEARLRCSPMKGHSHVYWYRQLPEEGLKFMVYLQKENIIDESGMPKERFSAEFPKEGPSILRIQQVVRGDSAAYFCASSPLAQGGNTGELFFGEGSRLTVL.

The CDR3 DNA reads as TGCGCCAGCAGCCAAGGTGGGGGGGTTGAGAGTGAAAAACTGTTTTTT. Encoded protein: CASSQGGGVESEKLFF. V and J are TRBV4-3 and TRBJ1-4; weak D call: TRBD1 (5 bases). This CDR3 spans 16 amino acids. Germline lookup yields CDR1 LGHNA and CDR2 YSLEER. V dropped 1 base and J dropped 7 bases, with 16 bases sitting between them.

This clone is a singleton in its sample. The gene calls are TRBV4-1 and TRBJ1-1; D may be TRBD1 (5 bases). V was shortened by 1 base and J by 0 bases, with 21 bases between the two germline ends. The CDR3 covers 19 residues. Germline assignment: CDR1 MGHRA and CDR2 YSYEKL. Here the CDR3 DNA reads TGCGCCAGCAGCCAAGGGCAGGGATCCCCCCCCTTCATGAACACTGAAGCTTTCTTT. Translating gives CASSQGQGSPPFMNTEAFF.

This clone was counted between two and nine times. The genes are TRBV6-1 and TRBJ2-1, with D tentatively TRBD2 (5 bases). This CDR3 is built from 15 residues. Germline CDR1 and CDR2: MNHNS and SASEGT. The V and J ends lost 3 bases and 0 bases respectively, with 9 bases between them. CDR3 nucleotide sequence: TGTGCCAGCAGTGAGGGGAGCCGCTCCTACAATGAGCAGTTCTTC. Its translation is CASSEGSRSYNEQFF.

The chain couples TRBV20-1 to TRBJ2-5; D possibly corresponds to TRBD2 (6 bases). V was pared by 3 bases and J by 7 bases, with 9 bases between. CDR1 and CDR2 from the germline V gene are DFQATT and SNEGSKA (reference sequence). The CDR3 extends over 11 amino acids. This chain's CDR3 is CSASVGGTQYF. CDR3 nucleotides: TGCAGTGCTAGTGTGGGGGGGACCCAGTACTTC.

The genes are TRBV18 and TRBJ1-2, with D unresolved. Germline assignment: CDR1 KGHSH and CDR2 LQKENI. V lost 0 bases and J 5 bases, leaving 10 bases between the germline ends. The CDR3 contains 14 residues. For the CDR3, the DNA is TGTGCCAGCTCACCACCGGGAGAGGGATATGGCTACACCTTC. Translation: CASSPPGEGYGYTF.

This chain joins TRBV6-5 and TRBJ1-4, with D possibly TRBD1 on 5 matching bases. The CDR3 is made up of 14 amino acids. CDR1 and CDR2 from the germline V gene are MNHEY and SVGAGI. The V gene lost 5 bases and the J gene lost 3 bases, with 10 bases spanning the gap. In nucleotides, the CDR3 is TGTGCCAGCAGTCTGGGGGGGGCTAATGAAAAACTGTTTTTT. Residues: CASSLGGANEKLFF.

The sample holds a few counts of this clone. The genes are TRBV7-9 and TRBJ2-6; D gene uncertain. Trimming pared 4 bases from V and 2 bases from J, leaving 9 bases between. Looked up from germline, CDR1 is SEHNR and CDR2 is FQNEAQ (reference sequence). The CDR3 extends over 15 amino acids. DNA of the CDR3: TGTGCCAGCAGCTCCCCAGTCGCTGGGGCCAACGTCCTGACTTTC. Protein sequence: CASSSPVAGANVLTF.

The J gene is TRBJ2-1, the V gene TRBV27; weak D call: TRBD2 (6 bases). This CDR3 has 15 amino acids. Germline values: CDR1 MNHEY, CDR2 SMNVEV (reference sequence). Deletions cut 2 bases from V and 9 bases from J, with 17 bases between. CDR3 region: CASSLDGSGGGEQFF. Here the CDR3 DNA reads TGTGCCAGCAGTTTAGACGGGAGTGGTGGTGGTGAGCAGTTCTTC.

The chain carries TRBV3-1 (or the pseudogene TRBV3-2) and TRBJ1-2; possibly TRBD1 for D (6 bases). Trimming took 3 bases from V and 3 from J, leaving 14 bases between them. This CDR3 region has 15 residues. The germline gives CDR1 LGHDT, CDR2 YNNKEL (reference sequence). The CDR3 protein is CASSHRGGGHYGYTF. The CDR3 DNA reads TGTGCCAGCAGCCACAGGGGCGGAGGACACTATGGCTACACCTTC.

The rearrangement links TRBV7-9 to TRBJ2-1; D is ambiguous. The CDR3 contains 11 residues. From germline, CDR1 is SEHNR and CDR2 FQNEAQ (reference sequence). Deletions cut 3 bases from V and 8 bases from J, with 5 bases between. Here the CDR3 reads CASSLQYEQFF. The CDR3 DNA reads as TGTGCCAGCAGCTTGCAGTATGAGCAGTTCTTC. The variable domain in full, completed from reference TRBV7-9 and TRBJ2-1, reads DTGVSQNPRHKITKRGQNVTFRCDPISEHNRLYWYRQTLGQGPEFLTYFQNEAQLEKSRLLSDRFSAERPKGSFSTLEIQRTEQGDSAMYLCASSLQYEQFFGPGTRLTVL.

The chain couples TRBV18 to TRBJ2-1, with D possibly being TRBD2 (6 bases). The CDR3 length is 16 residues. The V gene's germline CDR1 is KGHSH and CDR2 LQKENI. Trimming cost V 4 bases and J 2 bases, with 15 bases left between them. Here the CDR3 DNA reads TGTGCCAGCTCACGGGAGGTTCGAAGGGCCTACAATGAGCAGTTCTTC. Translation gives CASSREVRRAYNEQFF. The full variable domain, in which reference TRBV18 and TRBJ2-1 provide the parts outside the CDR3, is NAGVMQNPRHLVRRRGQEARLRCSPMKGHSHVYWYRQLPEEGLKFMVYLQKENIIDESGMPKERFSAEFPKEGPSILRIQQVVRGDSAAYFCASSREVRRAYNEQFFGPGTRLTVL.